These T cell receptor beta chains were read from a single sample in a study of PD-1 blockade in classical Hodgkin lymphoma. This table comes from immunoSEQ multiplex PCR, and its TCRdb copy is limited to in-frame clones, with some not included. Seen here are fewer than 35,000 clones, roughly 90% observed once, and the top ten hold 0.25% to 0.35%. Sequencing was performed on CD4+ T cells from blood, taken before the fourth cycle of nivolumab. These TCRs come from a human donor with classical Hodgkin lymphoma. The CDR3 runs from the conserved cysteine through the conserved F or W.

v_call	j_call	cdr3_length	cdr3_aa
TRBV5-1	TRBJ2-5	12	CASSRDTGTQYF
TRBV6-4	TRBJ1-1	15	CASSERGTSHTEAFF
TRBV5-1	TRBJ2-5	14	CASSSGQIQETQYF
TRBV2	TRBJ2-7	15	CASSEGQGIIYEQYF
TRBV18	TRBJ2-3	12	CASSPGSDTQYF
TRBV11-3	TRBJ2-1	17	CASSLDLGTTERNEQFF
TRBV28	TRBJ1-4	12	CASSSLGGKLFF
TRBV10-3	TRBJ1-1	11	CAIRGTGEAFF
TRBV27	TRBJ1-1	13	CASSFRGNTEAFF
TRBV29-1	TRBJ2-3	11	CSVEEGNTQYF
TRBV7-9	TRBJ2-5	19	CASSLGGLAGRESRETQYF
TRBV29-1	TRBJ1-1	14	CSVGSQHRNTEAFF
TRBV6-5	TRBJ1-5	15	CASSRGQRPNQPQHF
TRBV10-3	TRBJ2-1	16	CAIGTASGRTYNEQFF
TRBV4-1	TRBJ2-5	15	CASSLRTAAQETQYF
TRBV19	TRBJ2-2	16	CASSIEETSESGELFF
TRBV6-1	TRBJ1-4	14	CASRTGVKGEKLFF
TRBV21-1	TRBJ2-7	24	CASSIEGFRLAGVLGTPLSYEQYF
TRBV7-2	TRBJ2-4	15	CASSLSLQGLYIQYF
TRBV9	TRBJ2-7	14	CASSADPSSYEQYF
TRBV21-1	TRBJ2-3	16	CASTPAGGSGTDTQYF
TRBV2	TRBJ1-1	14	CASSGGTSNTEAFF
TRBV11-2	TRBJ2-1	15	CASSPSGAYYNEQFF
TRBV19	TRBJ2-7	16	CASSIDIMGGSYEQYF
TRBV4-1	TRBJ1-3	16	CASSQPGQLIGNTIYF
TRBV7-2	TRBJ2-7	16	CASSYAHSGGAYEQYF
TRBV2	TRBJ2-7	13	CASAYGTGYEQYF
TRBV5-1	TRBJ1-2	14	CASSLDGRNYGYTF
TRBV6-1	TRBJ1-3	15	CASSLGHYSGNTIYF
TRBV2	TRBJ1-2	18	CASIRGPPRTGYTYGYTF
TRBV19	TRBJ1-2	13	CASSIVGLRGYTF
TRBV10-3	TRBJ2-5	15	CAISETRTDQETQYF
TRBV5-1	TRBJ1-1	14	CASSLDSKNTEAFF
TRBV10-3	TRBJ1-1	15	CAISVTVRGDTEAFF
TRBV5-1	TRBJ1-1	14	CASSLVGPGTEAFF
TRBV30	TRBJ2-2	15	CAWNRQGGNTGELFF
TRBV7-3	TRBJ1-2	14	CASSSRTGRNGYTF
TRBV7-3	TRBJ2-2	16	CASSLTGQTSTGELFF
TRBV18	TRBJ1-1	14	CASSPRTGNTEAFF
TRBV27	TRBJ1-3	14	CASSEGYSGNTIYF
TRBV29-1	TRBJ2-2	12	CSVGTTTGELFF
TRBV25-1	TRBJ2-3	15	CASSSARGAGDTQYF